Listed here are 28 T cell receptor beta chains from one sample, sequenced in a study of OX40 agonist ivuxolimab in advanced cancers. Method: immunoSEQ multiplex PCR; TCRdb's copy keeps in-frame clones and lacks some. The table has 60,000 to 80,000 clones, about three quarters seen once. The sample in question was CD4+ or CD8+ T cells sorted from blood, obtained in a trial of the OX40 agonist ivuxolimab. All receptors come from an adult with an advanced solid tumor such as melanoma, head and neck, liver or kidney cancer.

The chain employs TRBV4-2 and TRBJ2-2; D perhaps matches TRBD1 (6 bases). Trimming took 0 bases from V and 0 from J, leaving 11 bases between them. Germline V CDR1 and CDR2: LGHNA, YNFKEQ. The CDR3 spans 17 residues. CDR3 in amino acids: CASSQDFRTANTGELFF. Written as DNA, the CDR3 is TGTGCCAGCAGCCAAGATTTTAGGACAGCGAACACCGGGGAGCTGTTTTTT.

The chain has TRBV2 and TRBJ1-2; possible D gene TRBD1, 6 bases. The CDR3 is 15 residues long. Germline CDR1 reads SNHLY; CDR2 reads FYNNEI. Trimming took 2 bases from V and 8 from J, leaving 18 bases between them. CDR3 sequence (DNA): TGTGCCAGCAGTGAACAAGAGCCAGGGGTTGGAGGCTACACCTTC. Residues: CASSEQEPGVGGYTF.

This clone was counted once. The genes are TRBV6-1 and TRBJ1-2; 7 bases align to TRBD1. Germline V gene lookup returns CDR1 MNHNS and CDR2 SASEGT. Germline trimming cut 7 bases from V and 2 bases from J; bases unmatched to any gene: 4. The CDR3 contains 13 residues. The CDR3 loop reads CASIEDRNYGYTF. In DNA form, the CDR3 reads TGTGCCAGCATCGAGGACAGGAACTATGGCTACACCTTC.

The gene calls are TRBV19 and TRBJ2-7; 9 bases map to TRBD1. This CDR3 is 14 amino acids long. The J segment lost 2 bases and the V segment lost 3 bases, leaving 2 bases of the junction unmatched. Per germline, CDR1 LNHDA and CDR2 SQIVND (reference sequence). The CDR3 coding sequence is TGTGCCAGTAGTATCGGGACAGGGACCTACGAGCAGTACTTC. Translating gives CASSIGTGTYEQYF.

The DNA for the CDR3 is TGTGCCTGGAGTCCAGGATACTCTGGAAACACCATATATTTT. Amino acids: CAWSPGYSGNTIYF. The chain combines TRBV30 with TRBJ1-3; D uncertain. V lost 2 bases, J lost 0 bases, and 8 bases lay in between. The CDR3 has 14 residues. In germline, CDR1 is GTSNPN, CDR2 SVGIG (reference sequence).

This clone was seen a few times. This rearrangement joins TRBV4-1 to TRBJ2-5; possibly TRBD1 for D (6 bases). The ends were cut back, 4 bases at V and 4 bases at J, with 16 bases in the middle. Germline V lookup: CDR1 MGHRA, CDR2 YSYEKL. The CDR3 contains 15 residues. CDR3 loop: CASSPRWTETETQYF. As DNA, the CDR3 is TGCGCCAGCAGCCCCCGTTGGACAGAGACAGAGACCCAGTACTTC.

The J gene is TRBJ2-4, the V gene TRBV4-1, with TRBD2 as a possible D gene (7 bases). Germline CDR1 and CDR2: MGHRA and YSYEKL. This CDR3 region has 15 residues. V lost 4 bases and J lost 5, with 15 bases in between. CDR3 protein: CASSLSDSGENIQYF. The DNA of the CDR3 is TGCGCCAGCAGCCTTTCGGACAGCGGGGAAAACATTCAGTACTTC.

The chain recombines TRBV13 with TRBJ1-6; no reliable D call. The CDR3 spans 14 residues. The V and J ends lost 5 bases and 7 bases respectively, with 12 bases between them. Germline V CDR1 and CDR2: PRHDT, FYEKMQ (reference sequence). CDR3 bases: TGTGCCAGCAGCCCCTTTCGCGGAAATTCACCCCTCCACTTT. Its protein product is CASSPFRGNSPLHF.

This chain links TRBV25-1 with TRBJ1-1, with D unresolved. The germline V and J ends were trimmed by 4 bases and 3 bases, with 9 bases remaining between them. The germline V gene has CDR1 MGHDK and CDR2 SYGVNS. The CDR3 length is 13 residues. CDR3 loop: CASSVGLHTEAFF. For the CDR3, the DNA is TGTGCCAGCAGTGTAGGACTGCACACTGAAGCTTTCTTT.

In nucleotides, the CDR3 is TGTGCCACCAGCTTAGGGATGAGCTCCTACAATGAGCAGTTCTTC. Its translation: CATSLGMSSYNEQFF. The chain combines TRBV15 with TRBJ2-1; no firm D call. V dropped 5 bases and J dropped 0 bases, with 11 bases sitting between them. The CDR3 is 15 amino acids. Germline CDR1 is LNHNV and CDR2 is YYDKDF (reference sequence).

This chain uses TRBV18 with TRBJ2-3; possibly TRBD2 for D (6 bases). CDR1 and CDR2 (germline): KGHSH, LQKENI. The CDR3 is 17 residues long. The V gene lost 5 bases and the J gene lost 0 bases, with 18 bases spanning the gap. The CDR3 region has the DNA TGTGCCAGCTCATCCCTACCAGCCGGGACTAGCACAGATACGCAGTATTTT. Its protein is CASSSLPAGTSTDTQYF.

The CDR3: CASSSSRVDSTEAFF. The DNA of the CDR3 is TGCGCCAGCAGCTCCTCTCGGGTGGATTCCACTGAAGCTTTCTTT. The chain recombines TRBV5-1 with TRBJ1-1, with D unclear. This CDR3 is 15 amino acids long. Germline CDR1 SGHRS, CDR2 YFSETQ. Trimming removed 3 bases at V and 4 bases at J, with 16 bases between.

The chain recombines TRBV25-1 with TRBJ2-1; 8 bases are shared with TRBD2. The germline V gene has CDR1 MGHDK and CDR2 SYGVNS. J lost 5 bases, V lost 3 bases, and 6 bases had no gene match. This CDR3 has 15 amino acids. DNA for the CDR3: TGTGCCAGCAGTGATCGGACTAGCTTGCACAATGAGCAGTTCTTC. Translating it yields CASSDRTSLHNEQFF.

The rearrangement links TRBV18 to TRBJ2-2, with 10 bases identical to TRBD1. With V trimmed by 0 bases and J by 0 bases, 1 base remained unmatched. Germline-derived CDR1 and CDR2 are KGHSH and LQKENI. The CDR3 consists of 17 residues. CDR3 sequence reads: CASSPPGQGTNTGELFF. The CDR3 bases are TGTGCCAGCTCACCACCGGGACAGGGGACGAACACCGGGGAGCTGTTTTTT.

The chain employs TRBV5-1 and TRBJ2-5; 11 nucleotides line up with TRBD2. The J segment lost 5 bases and the V segment lost 4 bases, leaving 4 bases of the junction unmatched. This CDR3 is built from 14 residues. Germline CDR1 and CDR2: SGHRS and YFSETQ. Here the CDR3 DNA reads TGCGCCAGCAGCATAGCGGGAGGGAGTGAGACCCAGTACTTC. Its translation is CASSIAGGSETQYF.

This sequence joins TRBV18 and TRBJ2-3; D might be TRBD2 (5 bases). Germline CDR1 KGHSH, CDR2 LQKENI. V was clipped by 0 bases and J by 2 bases, with 12 bases between them. CDR3 size: 16 residues. As DNA, the CDR3 is TGTGCCAGCTCACCACCGAGGGTCGCGGTCACAGATACGCAGTATTTT. Translating it yields CASSPPRVAVTDTQYF.

This chain connects TRBV7-9 to TRBJ2-2; no firm D call. Germline V gene sequence: CDR1 SEHNR, CDR2 FQNEAQ (reference sequence). The length of the CDR3 is 13 residues. Trimming stripped 5 bases from V and 4 bases from J, with 8 bases between. DNA of the CDR3: TGTGCCAGCAGCGTGACGGGCACCGGGGAGCTGTTTTTT. It codes for CASSVTGTGELFF.

In this sample, this clone turned up once. The gene calls are TRBV30 and TRBJ2-5, with a weak D call TRBD1 (5 bases). V gave up 2 bases and J gave up 3 bases, with 13 bases separating them. Germline V gene sequence: CDR1 GTSNPN, CDR2 SVGIG (reference sequence). The CDR3 is 14 amino acids. The chain's CDR3 is CAWSIQGSKETQYF. The CDR3 DNA is TGTGCCTGGAGTATCCAGGGAAGTAAAGAGACCCAGTACTTC. Full variable domain (remainder filled in from reference TRBV30 and TRBJ2-5): SQTIHQWPATLVQPVGSPLSLECTVEGTSNPNLYWYRQAAGRGLQLLFYSVGIGQISSEVPQNLSASRPQDRQFILSSKKLLLSDSGFYLCAWSIQGSKETQYFGPGTRLLVL.

The chain carries TRBV29-1 and TRBJ2-7; maybe TRBD1 (5 bases). The CDR3 runs 15 residues. Germline-derived CDR1 and CDR2 are SQVTM and ANQGSEA. V was pared by 0 bases and J by 6 bases, with 18 bases between. Here the CDR3 DNA reads TGCAGCGTTGAAGATCGGATGAAGGGGATGCGCGAGCAGTACTTC. Residues: CSVEDRMKGMREQYF.

The chain combines TRBV5-4 with TRBJ2-2; no firm D call. Germline values: CDR1 SGHNT, CDR2 YYREEE (reference sequence). This CDR3 comprises 13 residues. V lost 0 bases and J 6 bases, leaving 6 bases between the germline ends. CDR3: CASSLGEAGELFF. The CDR3 DNA follows: TGTGCCAGCAGCTTGGGGGAAGCCGGGGAGCTGTTTTTT.

This chain connects TRBV6-6 to TRBJ2-2; D ambiguous. CDR3 size: 13 residues. Germline CDR1 MNHNY, CDR2 SVGAGI (reference sequence). Trimming cost V 7 bases and J 6 bases, with 12 bases left between them. CDR3 coding DNA: TGTGCCAGCACCACACCCCAGCCCGGGGAGCTGTTTTTT. Its protein product is CASTTPQPGELFF.

This clone was recorded once. V usage is TRBV9 and J usage is TRBJ1-5; maybe TRBD1 (6 bases). CDR3 size: 16 residues. V dropped 3 bases and J dropped 3 bases, with 16 bases sitting between them. Germline CDR1 and CDR2: SGDLS and YYNGEE. CDR3 sequence: CASSEGGSADNQPQHF. The CDR3 coding sequence is TGTGCCAGCAGCGAGGGGGGTTCGGCTGACAATCAGCCCCAGCATTTT.

The CDR3 sequence is CASSPSGGAGFTDTQYF. CDR3 DNA sequence: TGTGCCAGCAGCCCATCAGGGGGAGCCGGCTTCACAGATACGCAGTATTTT. J is TRBJ2-3 and V is TRBV5-5; 7 positions match TRBD1. Per the germline V gene, CDR1 is SGHKS and CDR2 is YYEKEE (reference sequence). This CDR3 has 17 residues. V gave up 4 bases and J gave up 2 bases; unmatched junction bases: 13.

The V and J genes are TRBV7-8 and TRBJ2-3; D not certain. Germline lookup yields CDR1 SGHVS and CDR2 FQNEAQ. This CDR3 region has 15 residues. Trimming cost V 10 bases and J 1 base, with 18 bases left between them. This chain's CDR3 is CATSSHSLGTDTQYF. CDR3 coding DNA: TGTGCCACTTCCTCTCACAGTCTGGGCACAGATACGCAGTATTTT.

The chain links TRBV5-6 to TRBJ1-3, with 9 bases fitting TRBD1. J gave up 2 bases and V 3 bases, and 9 bases lay outside the gene matches. The length of the CDR3 is 17 residues. Germline V gene lookup returns CDR1 SGHDT and CDR2 YYEEEE. The DNA for the CDR3 is TGTGCCAGCAGCTCCTGGACAGGGGAGTGGCCTGGAAACACCATATATTTT. This encodes CASSSWTGEWPGNTIYF.

This clone was detected only once. J is TRBJ1-6 and V is TRBV7-9; D is undetermined. Germline CDR1 SEHNR, CDR2 FQNEAQ (reference sequence). The V end lost 1 base, the J end lost 5 bases, and 9 bases lay between the germline ends. The CDR3 is 15 residues long. The CDR3 sequence: CASSLGASNNSPLHF. CDR3 bases: TGTGCCAGCAGCTTAGGGGCCAGCAATAATTCACCCCTCCACTTT.

J is TRBJ2-6 and V is TRBV11-1; a weak D match, TRBD1 (6 bases). V lost 5 bases and J 0 bases, leaving 17 bases between the germline ends. The CDR3 extends over 18 amino acids. CDR1 and CDR2 from the germline V gene are SGHAT and FQDESV (reference sequence). The CDR3 bases are TGTGCCAGCAGCCTACAGGGAATCAAAGACTCTGGGGCCAACGTCCTGACTTTC. It yields the protein CASSLQGIKDSGANVLTF. The full variable domain, rest sourced from reference TRBV11-1 and TRBJ2-6, is EAEVAQSPRYKITEKSQAVAFWCDPISGHATLYWYRQILGQGPELLVQFQDESVVDDSQLPKDRFSAERLKGVDSTLKIQPAELGDSAMYLCASSLQGIKDSGANVLTFGAGSRLTVL.

The genes are TRBV7-3 and TRBJ2-2; D not resolved. The CDR3 has 13 residues. The V and J ends lost 0 bases and 4 bases respectively, with 3 bases between them. Germline CDR1 and CDR2: SGHTA and FQGTGA. CDR3 coding DNA: TGTGCCAGCAGCTTAACCAGCACCGGGGAGCTGTTTTTT. Translating it yields CASSLTSTGELFF.